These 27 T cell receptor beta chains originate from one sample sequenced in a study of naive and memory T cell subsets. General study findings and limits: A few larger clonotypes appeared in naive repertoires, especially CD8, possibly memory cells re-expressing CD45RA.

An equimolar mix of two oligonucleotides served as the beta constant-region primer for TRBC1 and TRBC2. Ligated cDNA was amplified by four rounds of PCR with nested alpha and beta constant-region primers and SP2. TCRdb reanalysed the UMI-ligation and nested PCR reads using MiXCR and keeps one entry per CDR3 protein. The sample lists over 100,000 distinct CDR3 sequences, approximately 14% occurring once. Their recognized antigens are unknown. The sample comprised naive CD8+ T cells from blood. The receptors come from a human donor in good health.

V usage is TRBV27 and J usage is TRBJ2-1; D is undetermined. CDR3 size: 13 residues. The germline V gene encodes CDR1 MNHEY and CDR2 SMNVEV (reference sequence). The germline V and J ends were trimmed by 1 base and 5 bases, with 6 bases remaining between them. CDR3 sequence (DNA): TGTGCCAGCAGTTTATGGGCAGACAATGAGCAGTTCTTC. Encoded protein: CASSLWADNEQFF.

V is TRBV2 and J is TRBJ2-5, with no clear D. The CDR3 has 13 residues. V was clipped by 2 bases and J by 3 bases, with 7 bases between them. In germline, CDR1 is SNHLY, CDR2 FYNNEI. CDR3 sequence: CASSEPNKETQYF. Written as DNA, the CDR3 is TGTGCCAGCAGTGAACCTAACAAAGAGACCCAGTACTTC.

Here the CDR3 DNA reads TGTGCCAGCAGTTTACCCAGGGGAGGCTCAACTAATGAAAAACTGTTTTTT. Its protein product is CASSLPRGGSTNEKLFF. The rearrangement uses TRBV12-3 or TRBV12-4 and TRBJ1-4; weak D call: TRBD1 (6 bases). The CDR3 is made up of 17 amino acids. V lost 2 bases to trimming and J lost 0 bases, with 13 bases between them.

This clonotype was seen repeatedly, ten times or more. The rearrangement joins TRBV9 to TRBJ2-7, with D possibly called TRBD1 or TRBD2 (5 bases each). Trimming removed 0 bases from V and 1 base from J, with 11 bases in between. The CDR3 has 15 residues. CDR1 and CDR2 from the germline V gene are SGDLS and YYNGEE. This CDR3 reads CASSVAGTDSYEQYF. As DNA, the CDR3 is TGTGCCAGCAGCGTAGCGGGGACGGATTCCTACGAGCAGTACTTC.

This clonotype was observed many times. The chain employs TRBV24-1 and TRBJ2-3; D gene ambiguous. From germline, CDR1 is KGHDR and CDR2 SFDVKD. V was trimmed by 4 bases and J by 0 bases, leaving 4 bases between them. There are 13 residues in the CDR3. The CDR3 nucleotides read TGTGCCACCAGTGACCAGAGCACAGATACGCAGTATTTT. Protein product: CATSDQSTDTQYF.

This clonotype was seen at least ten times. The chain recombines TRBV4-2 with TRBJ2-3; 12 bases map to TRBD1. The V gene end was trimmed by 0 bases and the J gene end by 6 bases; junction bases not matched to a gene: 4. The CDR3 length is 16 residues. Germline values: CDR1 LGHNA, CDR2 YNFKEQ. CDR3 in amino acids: CASSQEGTGGSDTQYF. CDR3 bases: TGTGCCAGCAGCCAAGAAGGGACAGGGGGCAGCGATACGCAGTATTTT.

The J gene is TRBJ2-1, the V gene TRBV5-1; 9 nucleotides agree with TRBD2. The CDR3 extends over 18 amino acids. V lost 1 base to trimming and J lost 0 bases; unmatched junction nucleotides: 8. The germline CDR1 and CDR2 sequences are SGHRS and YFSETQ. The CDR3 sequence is CASSLFPSGVFSYNEQFF. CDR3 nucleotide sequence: TGCGCCAGCAGCTTGTTTCCTAGCGGGGTTTTCTCCTACAATGAGCAGTTCTTC.

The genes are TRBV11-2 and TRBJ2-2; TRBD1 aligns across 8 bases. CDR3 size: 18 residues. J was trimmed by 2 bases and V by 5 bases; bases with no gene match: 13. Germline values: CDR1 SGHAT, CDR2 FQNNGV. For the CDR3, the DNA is TGTGCCAGCAGCCCCCGTTGGTCAGGGGGCAATAACACCGGGGAGCTGTTTTTT. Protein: CASSPRWSGGNNTGELFF.

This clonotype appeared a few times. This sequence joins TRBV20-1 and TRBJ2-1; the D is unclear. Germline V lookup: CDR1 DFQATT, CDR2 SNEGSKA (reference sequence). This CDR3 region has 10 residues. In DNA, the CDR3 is TGCAGCAGCGTTGACAATGAGCAGTTCTTC. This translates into CSSVDNEQFF.

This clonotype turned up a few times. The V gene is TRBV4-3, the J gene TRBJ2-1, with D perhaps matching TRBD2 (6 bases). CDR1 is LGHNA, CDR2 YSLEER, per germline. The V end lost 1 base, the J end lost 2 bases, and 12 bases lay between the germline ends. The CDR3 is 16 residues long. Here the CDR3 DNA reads TGCGCCAGCAGCCAAGTTGTTAGCGGTCCCTACAATGAGCAGTTCTTC. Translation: CASSQVVSGPYNEQFF.

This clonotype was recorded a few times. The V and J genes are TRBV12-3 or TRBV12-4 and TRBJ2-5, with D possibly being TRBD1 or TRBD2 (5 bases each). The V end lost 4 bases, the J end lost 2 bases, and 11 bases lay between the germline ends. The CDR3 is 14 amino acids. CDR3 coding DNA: TGTGCCAGCAGTTCCATGGGACGGCAAGAGACCCAGTACTTC. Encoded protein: CASSSMGRQETQYF.

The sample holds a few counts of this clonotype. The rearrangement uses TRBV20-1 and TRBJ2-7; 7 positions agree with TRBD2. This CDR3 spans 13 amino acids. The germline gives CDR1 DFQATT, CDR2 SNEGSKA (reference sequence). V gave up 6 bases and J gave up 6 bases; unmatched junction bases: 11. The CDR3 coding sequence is TGCAGTGCCGACCGACGCGGGGAGGGCGAGCAGTACTTC. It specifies CSADRRGEGEQYF.

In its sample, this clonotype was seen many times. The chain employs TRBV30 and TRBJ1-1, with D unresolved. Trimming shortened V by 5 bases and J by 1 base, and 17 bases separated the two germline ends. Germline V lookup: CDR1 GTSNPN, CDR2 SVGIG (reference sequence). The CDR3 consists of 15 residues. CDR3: CAWCLYTTKNTEAFF. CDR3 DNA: TGTGCCTGGTGCCTGTACACTACAAAGAACACTGAAGCTTTCTTT.

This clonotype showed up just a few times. CDR3 DNA sequence: TGCAGCGTTCTTGCTATGGAACCCGGGGGCGGTGAGACCCAGTACTTC. Its protein product is CSVLAMEPGGGETQYF. The chain is built from TRBV29-1 and TRBJ2-5, with D perhaps assigned TRBD1 or TRBD2 (6 bases each). CDR1 and CDR2 from the germline V gene are SQVTM and ANQGSEA. The CDR3 is made up of 16 amino acids. Trimming took 5 bases from V and 5 from J, leaving 24 bases between them.

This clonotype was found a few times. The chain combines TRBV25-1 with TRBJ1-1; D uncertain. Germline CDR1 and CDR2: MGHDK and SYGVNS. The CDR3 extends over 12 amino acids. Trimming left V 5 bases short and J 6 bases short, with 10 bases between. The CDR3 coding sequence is TGTGCCAGCAGTAATTGGACGGCTGAAGCTTTCTTT. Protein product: CASSNWTAEAFF. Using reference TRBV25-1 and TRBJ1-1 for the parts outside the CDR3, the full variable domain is EADIYQTPRYLVIGTGKKITLECSQTMGHDKMYWYQQDPGMELHLIHYSYGVNSTEKGDLSSESTVSRIRTEHFPLTLESARPSHTSQYLCASSNWTAEAFFGQGTRLTVV.

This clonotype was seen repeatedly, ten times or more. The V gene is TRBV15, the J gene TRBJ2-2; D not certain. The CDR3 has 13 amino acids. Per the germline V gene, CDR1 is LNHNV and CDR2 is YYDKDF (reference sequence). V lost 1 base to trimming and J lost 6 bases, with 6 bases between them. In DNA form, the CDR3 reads TGTGCCACCAGCAGAGGGATTCCCGGGGAGCTGTTTTTT. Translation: CATSRGIPGELFF.

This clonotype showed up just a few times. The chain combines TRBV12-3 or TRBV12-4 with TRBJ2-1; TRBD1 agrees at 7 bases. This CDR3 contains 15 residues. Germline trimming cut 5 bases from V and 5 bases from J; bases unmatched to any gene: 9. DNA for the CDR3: TGTGCCAGCAGTCTCACAGGGGCTAAGAACAATGAGCAGTTCTTC. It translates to CASSLTGAKNNEQFF.

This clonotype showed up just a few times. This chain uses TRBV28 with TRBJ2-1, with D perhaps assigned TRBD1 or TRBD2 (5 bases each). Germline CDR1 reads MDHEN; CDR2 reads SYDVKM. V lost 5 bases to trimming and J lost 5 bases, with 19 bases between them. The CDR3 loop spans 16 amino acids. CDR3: CASSDFVGDLHNEQFF. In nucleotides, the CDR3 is TGTGCCAGCAGTGATTTTGTGGGGGACCTCCACAATGAGCAGTTCTTC.

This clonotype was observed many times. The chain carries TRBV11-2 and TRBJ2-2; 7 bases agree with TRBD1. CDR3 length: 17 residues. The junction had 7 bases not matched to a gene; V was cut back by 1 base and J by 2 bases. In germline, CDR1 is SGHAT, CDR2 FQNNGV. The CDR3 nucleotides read TGTGCCAGCAGCTTAGCCTCGACAGGGCCAAACACCGGGGAGCTGTTTTTT. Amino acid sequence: CASSLASTGPNTGELFF.

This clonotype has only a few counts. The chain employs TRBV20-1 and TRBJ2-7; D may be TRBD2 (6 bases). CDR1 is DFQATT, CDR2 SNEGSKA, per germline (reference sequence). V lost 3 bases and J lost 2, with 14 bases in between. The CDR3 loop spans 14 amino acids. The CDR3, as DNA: TGCAGTGCTAGGGATCTAGGAGGGACCTACGAGCAGTACTTC. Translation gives CSARDLGGTYEQYF.

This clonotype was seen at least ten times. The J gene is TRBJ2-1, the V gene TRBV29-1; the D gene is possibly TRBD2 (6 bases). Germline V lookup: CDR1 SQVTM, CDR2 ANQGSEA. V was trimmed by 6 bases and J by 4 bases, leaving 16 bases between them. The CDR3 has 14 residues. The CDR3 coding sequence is TGCAGCGTGGCGAGGGAGGCCCCTTACAATGAGCAGTTCTTC. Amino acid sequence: CSVAREAPYNEQFF.

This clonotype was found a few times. CDR3 loop: CASSKGRGIGGAGYGYTF. The CDR3 DNA sequence: TGTGCCAGCAGCAAAGGCAGGGGTATTGGTGGGGCAGGCTATGGCTACACCTTC. The chain is built from TRBV21-1 and TRBJ1-2; TRBD1, as called in the table, went unchecked against the DNA. TRBV21-1 is recorded as a pseudogene. This CDR3 is built from 18 residues.

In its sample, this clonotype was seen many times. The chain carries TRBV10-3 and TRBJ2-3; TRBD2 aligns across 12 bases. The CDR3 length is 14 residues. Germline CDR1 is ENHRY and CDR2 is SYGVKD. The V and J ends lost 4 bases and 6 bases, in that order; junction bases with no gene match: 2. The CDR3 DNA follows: TGTGCCATCAGTGGACTAGCGGGAGTGGATACGCAGTATTTT. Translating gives CAISGLAGVDTQYF.

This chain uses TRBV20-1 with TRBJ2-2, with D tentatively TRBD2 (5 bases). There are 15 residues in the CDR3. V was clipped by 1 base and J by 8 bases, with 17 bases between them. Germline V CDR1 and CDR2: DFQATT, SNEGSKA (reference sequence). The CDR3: CSARARGIGVGELFF. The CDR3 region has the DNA TGCAGTGCTAGAGCTCGGGGAATCGGTGTGGGGGAGCTGTTTTTT.

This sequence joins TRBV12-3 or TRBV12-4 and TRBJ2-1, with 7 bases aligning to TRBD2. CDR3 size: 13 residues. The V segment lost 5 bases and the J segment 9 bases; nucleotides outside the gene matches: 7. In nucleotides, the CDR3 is TGTGCCAGCAGTCCTCTGGGGGAGGGTGAGCAGTTCTTC. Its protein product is CASSPLGEGEQFF.

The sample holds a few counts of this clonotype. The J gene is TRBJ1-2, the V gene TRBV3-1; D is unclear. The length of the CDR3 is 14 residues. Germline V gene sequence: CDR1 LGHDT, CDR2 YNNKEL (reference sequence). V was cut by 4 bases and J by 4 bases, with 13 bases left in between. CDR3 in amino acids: CASSLGEGFYGYTF. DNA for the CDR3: TGTGCCAGCAGCCTCGGTGAGGGCTTCTATGGCTACACCTTC.

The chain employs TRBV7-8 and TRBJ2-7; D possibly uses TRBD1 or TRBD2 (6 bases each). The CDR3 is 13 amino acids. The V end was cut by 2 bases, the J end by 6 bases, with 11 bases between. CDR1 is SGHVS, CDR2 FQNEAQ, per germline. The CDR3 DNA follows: TGTGCCAGCAGCTTATCCTGGGGGGCCGAGCAGTACTTC. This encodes CASSLSWGAEQYF.